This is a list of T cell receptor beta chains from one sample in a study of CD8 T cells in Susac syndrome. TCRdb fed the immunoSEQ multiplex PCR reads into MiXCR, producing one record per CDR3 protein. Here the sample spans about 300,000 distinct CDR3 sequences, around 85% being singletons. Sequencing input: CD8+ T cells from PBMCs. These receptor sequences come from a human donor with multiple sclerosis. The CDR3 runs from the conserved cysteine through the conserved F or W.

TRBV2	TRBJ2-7	CASITGPISHEQYF
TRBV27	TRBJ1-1	CASSRGMGNTEAFF
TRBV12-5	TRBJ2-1	CASGLVIGGRSYNEQFF
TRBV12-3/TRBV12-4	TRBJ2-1	CASSSRTSGGLYNEQFF
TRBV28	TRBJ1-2	CASLGFVFYGYTF
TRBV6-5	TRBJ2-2	CASSYTRDSYPTGELFF
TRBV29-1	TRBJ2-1	CSVVGTSGNEQFF
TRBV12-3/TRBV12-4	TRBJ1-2	CASSFSNYGYTF
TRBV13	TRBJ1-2	CASSSATGSVSNYGYTF
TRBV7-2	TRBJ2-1	CASSLGVAGNEQFF
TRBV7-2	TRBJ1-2	CASSSLTQINYGYTF
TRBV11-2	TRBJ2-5	CASSPGQGAETQYF
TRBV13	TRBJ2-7	CASTLGLTSYEQYF
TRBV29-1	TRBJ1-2	CSVETGLYGYTF
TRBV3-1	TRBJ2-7	CASSQVWRPYEQYF
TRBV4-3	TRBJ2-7	CASSLAGTGFYEQYF
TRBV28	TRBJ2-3	CASSLQAGGTDTQYF
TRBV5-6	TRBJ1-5	CASSLGDNQPQHF
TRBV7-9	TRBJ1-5	CASSLGQGALSNQPQHF
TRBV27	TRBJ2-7	CASSVGRTLYEQYF
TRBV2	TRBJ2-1	CASIAEVYNEQFF
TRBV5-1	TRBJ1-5	CASRPLFGSNQPQHF
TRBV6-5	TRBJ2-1	CASSYPPQGLAGVVGDNEQFF
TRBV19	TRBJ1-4	CASSIRTANEKLFF
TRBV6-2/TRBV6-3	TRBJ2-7	CASSYSMGLAEYYEQYF
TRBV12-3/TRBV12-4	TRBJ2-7	CASSKGGVSAPYEQYF
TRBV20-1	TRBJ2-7	CSATQESYEQYF
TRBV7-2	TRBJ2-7	CASSFPGTDYEQYF
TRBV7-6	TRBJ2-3	CASSLDLPTDTQYF
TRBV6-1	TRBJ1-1	CASSSLDTEAFF
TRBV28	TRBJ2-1	CASCLGAYNEQFF
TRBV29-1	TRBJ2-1	CSVEGGLADNEQFF
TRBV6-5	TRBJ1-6	CASSYSVLGNNSPLHF
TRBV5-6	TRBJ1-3	CASSPAGTAADTIYF
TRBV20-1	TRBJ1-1	CSAMTGGLNMNTEAFF
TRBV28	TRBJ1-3	CASSFRGYGNTIYF